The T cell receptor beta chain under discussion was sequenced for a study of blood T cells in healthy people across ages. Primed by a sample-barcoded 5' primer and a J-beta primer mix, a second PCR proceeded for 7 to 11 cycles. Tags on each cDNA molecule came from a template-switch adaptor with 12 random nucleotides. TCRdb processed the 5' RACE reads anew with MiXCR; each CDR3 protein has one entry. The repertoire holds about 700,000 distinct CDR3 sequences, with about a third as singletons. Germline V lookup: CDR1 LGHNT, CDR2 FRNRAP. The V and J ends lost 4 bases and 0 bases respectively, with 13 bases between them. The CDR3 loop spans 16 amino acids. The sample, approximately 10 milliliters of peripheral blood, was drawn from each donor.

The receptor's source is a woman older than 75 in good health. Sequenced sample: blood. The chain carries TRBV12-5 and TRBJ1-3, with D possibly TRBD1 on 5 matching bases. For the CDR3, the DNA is TGTGCTAGTGGTTCACCCCAGGGCAACTCTGGAAACACCATATATTTT. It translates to CASGSPQGNSGNTIYF. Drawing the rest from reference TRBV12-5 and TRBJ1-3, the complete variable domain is DARVTQTPRHKVTEMGQEVTMRCQPILGHNTVFWYRQTMMQGLELLAYFRNRAPLDDSGMPKDRFSAEMPDATLATLKIQPSEPRDSAVYFCASGSPQGNSGNTIYFGEGSWLTVV.